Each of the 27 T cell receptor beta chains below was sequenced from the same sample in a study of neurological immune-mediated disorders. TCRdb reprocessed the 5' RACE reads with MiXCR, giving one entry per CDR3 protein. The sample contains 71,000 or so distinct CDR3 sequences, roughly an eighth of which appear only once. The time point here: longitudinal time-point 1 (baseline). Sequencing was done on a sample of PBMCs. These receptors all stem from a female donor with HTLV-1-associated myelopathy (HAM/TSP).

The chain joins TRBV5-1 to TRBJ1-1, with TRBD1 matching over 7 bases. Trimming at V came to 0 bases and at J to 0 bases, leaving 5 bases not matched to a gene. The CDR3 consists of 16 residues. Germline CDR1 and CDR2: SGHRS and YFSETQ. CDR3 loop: CASSLVRTGLNTEAFF. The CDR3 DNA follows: TGCGCCAGCAGCTTGGTTAGGACAGGATTGAACACTGAAGCTTTCTTT.

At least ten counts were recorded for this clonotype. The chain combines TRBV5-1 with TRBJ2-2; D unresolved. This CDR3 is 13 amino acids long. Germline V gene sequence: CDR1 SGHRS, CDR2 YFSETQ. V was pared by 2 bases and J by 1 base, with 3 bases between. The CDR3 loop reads CASSLGNTGELFF. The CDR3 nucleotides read TGCGCCAGCAGCTTAGGGAACACCGGGGAGCTGTTTTTT.

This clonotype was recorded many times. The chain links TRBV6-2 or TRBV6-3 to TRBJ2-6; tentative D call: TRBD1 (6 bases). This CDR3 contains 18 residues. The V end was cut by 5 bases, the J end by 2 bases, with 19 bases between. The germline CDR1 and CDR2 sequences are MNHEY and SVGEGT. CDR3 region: CASSLQGHRLAGANVLTF. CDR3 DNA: TGTGCCAGCAGTCTACAGGGACATCGGCTTGCTGGGGCCAACGTCCTGACTTTC.

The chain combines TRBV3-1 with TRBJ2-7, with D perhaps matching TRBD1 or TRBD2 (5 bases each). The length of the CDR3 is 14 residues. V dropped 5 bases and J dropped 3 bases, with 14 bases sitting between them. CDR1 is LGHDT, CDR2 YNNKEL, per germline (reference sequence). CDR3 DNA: TGTGCCAGCAGCTTCCGGGACGTTCTCTACGAGCAGTACTTC. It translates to CASSFRDVLYEQYF.

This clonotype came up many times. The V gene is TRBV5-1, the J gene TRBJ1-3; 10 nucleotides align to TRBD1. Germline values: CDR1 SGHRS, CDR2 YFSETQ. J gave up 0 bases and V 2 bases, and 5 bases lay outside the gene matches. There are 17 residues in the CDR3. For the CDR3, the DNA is TGCGCCAGCAGCTTTCGGACAGGGGGAGACTCTGGAAACACCATATATTTT. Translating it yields CASSFRTGGDSGNTIYF. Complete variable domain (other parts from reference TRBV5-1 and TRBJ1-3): KAGVTQTPRYLIKTRGQQVTLSCSPISGHRSVSWYQQTPGQGLQFLFEYFSETQRNKGNFPGRFSGRQFSNSRSEMNVSTLELGDSALYLCASSFRTGGDSGNTIYFGEGSWLTVV.

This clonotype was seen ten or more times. CDR3 region: CAISESSGTYNSPLHF. Written as DNA, the CDR3 is TGTGCCATCAGTGAGTCAAGTGGGACGTATAATTCACCCCTCCACTTT. V and J are TRBV10-3 and TRBJ1-6, with TRBD1 as a possible D gene (5 bases). The germline V gene encodes CDR1 ENHRY and CDR2 SYGVKD. The CDR3 is 16 residues long. Trimming shortened V by 0 bases and J by 4 bases, and 10 bases separated the two germline ends.

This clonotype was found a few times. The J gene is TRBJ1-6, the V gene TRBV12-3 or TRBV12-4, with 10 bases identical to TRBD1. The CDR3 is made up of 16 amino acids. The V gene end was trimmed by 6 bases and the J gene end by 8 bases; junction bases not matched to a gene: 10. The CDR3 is CASSPGQGVRHSPLHF. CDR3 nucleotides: TGTGCCAGCAGCCCTGGACAGGGGGTGCGGCATTCACCCCTCCACTTT.

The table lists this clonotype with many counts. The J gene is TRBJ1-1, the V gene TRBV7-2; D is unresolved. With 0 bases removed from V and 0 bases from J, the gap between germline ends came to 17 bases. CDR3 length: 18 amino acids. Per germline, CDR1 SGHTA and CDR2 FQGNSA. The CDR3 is CASSLAGQSPIMNTEAFF. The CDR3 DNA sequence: TGTGCCAGCAGCTTAGCTGGGCAGTCCCCCATCATGAACACTGAAGCTTTCTTT.

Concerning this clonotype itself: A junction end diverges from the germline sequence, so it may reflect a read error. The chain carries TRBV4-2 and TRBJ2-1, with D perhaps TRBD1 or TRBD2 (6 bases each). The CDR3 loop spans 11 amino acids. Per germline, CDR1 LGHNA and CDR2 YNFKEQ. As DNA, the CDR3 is TGTGTCAGCAGCCAAGGGGGGGAGCAGTTCTTC. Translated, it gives CVSSQGGEQFF.

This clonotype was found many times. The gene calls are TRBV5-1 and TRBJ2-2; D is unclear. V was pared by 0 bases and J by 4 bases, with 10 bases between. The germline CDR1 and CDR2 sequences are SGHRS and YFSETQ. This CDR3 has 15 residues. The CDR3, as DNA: TGCGCCAGCAGCTTGGTTAGGGCCTCCACCGGGGAGCTGTTTTTT. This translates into CASSLVRASTGELFF.

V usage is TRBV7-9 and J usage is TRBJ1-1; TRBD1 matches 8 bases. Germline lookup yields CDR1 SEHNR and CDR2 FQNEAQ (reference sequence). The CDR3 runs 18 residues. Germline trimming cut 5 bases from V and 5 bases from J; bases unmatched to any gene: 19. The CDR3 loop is CASSPRPGTGIRSTEAFF. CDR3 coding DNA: TGTGCCAGCAGCCCACGACCCGGGACAGGCATTCGGAGTACTGAAGCTTTCTTT.

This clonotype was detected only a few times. This chain's CDR3 is CASSLEVGWETQYF. As DNA, the CDR3 is TGTGCCAGCAGCTTAGAGGTCGGGTGGGAGACCCAGTACTTC. The chain is built from TRBV11-2 and TRBJ2-5; D gene unclear. Trimming cost V 0 bases and J 5 bases, with 10 bases left between them. Germline V lookup: CDR1 SGHAT, CDR2 FQNNGV. The CDR3 covers 14 residues.

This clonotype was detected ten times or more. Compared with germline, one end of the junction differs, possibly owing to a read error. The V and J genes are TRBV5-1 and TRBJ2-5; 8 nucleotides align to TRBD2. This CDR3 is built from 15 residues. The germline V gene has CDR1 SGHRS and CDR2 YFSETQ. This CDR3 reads CANSLGGGGQETQYF. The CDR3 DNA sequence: TGCGCCAACAGCTTGGGAGGCGGGGGGCAAGAGACCCAGTACTTC.

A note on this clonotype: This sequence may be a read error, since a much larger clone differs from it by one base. CDR3 sequence: CASRLLPGLAGGGYNEQFF. In DNA form, the CDR3 reads TGCGCCAGCAGATTACTGCCGGGACTAGCGGGGGGGGGCTACAATGAGCAGTTCTTC. The chain uses TRBV5-1 and TRBJ2-1, with 16 bases matching TRBD2. J lost 3 bases, V lost 5 bases, and 11 bases had no gene match. Germline V CDR1 and CDR2: SGHRS, YFSETQ. This CDR3 has 19 residues.

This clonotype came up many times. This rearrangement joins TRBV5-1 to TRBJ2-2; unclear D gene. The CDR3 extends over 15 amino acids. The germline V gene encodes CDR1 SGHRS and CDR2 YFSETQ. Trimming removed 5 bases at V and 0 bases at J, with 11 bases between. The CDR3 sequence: CASRSGNTNTGELFF. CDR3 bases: TGCGCCAGCAGGTCGGGCAACACGAACACCGGGGAGCTGTTTTTT.

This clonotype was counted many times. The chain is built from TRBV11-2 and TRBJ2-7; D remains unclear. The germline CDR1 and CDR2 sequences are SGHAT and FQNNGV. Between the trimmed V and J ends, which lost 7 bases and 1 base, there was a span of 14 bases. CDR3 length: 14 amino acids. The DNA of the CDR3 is TGTGCCAGCAAGACCCCCGGAAGGTCCTACGAGCAGTACTTC. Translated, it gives CASKTPGRSYEQYF.

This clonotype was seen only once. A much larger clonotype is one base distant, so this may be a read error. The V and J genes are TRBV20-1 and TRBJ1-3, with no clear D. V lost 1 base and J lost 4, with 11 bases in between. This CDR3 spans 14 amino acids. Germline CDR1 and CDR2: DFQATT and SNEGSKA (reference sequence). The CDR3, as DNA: TGCAGTGCTAGAGGTTACCCTGACGGAAACACCATATATTTT. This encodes CSARGYPDGNTIYF.

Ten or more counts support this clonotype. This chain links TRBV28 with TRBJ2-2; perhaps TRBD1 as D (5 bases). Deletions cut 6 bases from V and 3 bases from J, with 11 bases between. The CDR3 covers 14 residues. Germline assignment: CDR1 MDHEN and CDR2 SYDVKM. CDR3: CASRVQDYTGELFF. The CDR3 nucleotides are TGTGCCAGCAGGGTACAGGATTACACCGGGGAGCTGTTTTTT. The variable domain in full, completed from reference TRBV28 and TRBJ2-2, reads DVKVTQSSRYLVKRTGEKVFLECVQDMDHENMFWYRQDPGLGLRLIYFSYDVKMKEKGDIPEGYSVSREKKERFSLILESASTNQTSMYLCASRVQDYTGELFFGEGSRLTVL.

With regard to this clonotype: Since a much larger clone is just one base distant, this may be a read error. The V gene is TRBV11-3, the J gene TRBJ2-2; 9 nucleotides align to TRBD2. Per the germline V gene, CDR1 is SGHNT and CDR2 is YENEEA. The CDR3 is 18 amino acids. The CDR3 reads CPSSLGALAGSYTGELFF. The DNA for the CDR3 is TGTCCCAGCAGCTTAGGAGCCCTAGCGGGGAGCTACACCGGGGAGCTGTTTTTT.

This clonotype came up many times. DNA for the CDR3: TGCGCCAGCAGCTTGGCTTTACAGGGGGCTCGTGAGCAGTTCTTC. Amino acids: CASSLALQGAREQFF. The V and J genes are TRBV5-1 and TRBJ2-1, with 9 bases identical to TRBD1. V lost 0 bases to trimming and J lost 9 bases; unmatched junction nucleotides: 7. This CDR3 is built from 15 residues. Germline values: CDR1 SGHRS, CDR2 YFSETQ.

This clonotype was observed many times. CDR3: CASSLNRGTGGYTF. The CDR3 DNA reads as TGTGCCAGCAGCTTGAACAGGGGGACTGGAGGCTACACCTTC. This rearrangement joins TRBV5-6 to TRBJ1-2; 8 nucleotides agree with TRBD1. The CDR3 spans 14 residues. Trimming cost V 1 base and J 8 bases; bases outside gene matches: 7. Germline V CDR1 and CDR2: SGHDT, YYEEEE.

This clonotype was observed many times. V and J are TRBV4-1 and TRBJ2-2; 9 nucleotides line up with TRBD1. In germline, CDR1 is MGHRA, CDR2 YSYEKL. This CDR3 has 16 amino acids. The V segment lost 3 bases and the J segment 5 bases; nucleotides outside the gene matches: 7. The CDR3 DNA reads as TGCGCCAGCAGCCAGCCCGGGACAGGGAATACCGGGGAGCTGTTTTTT. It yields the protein CASSQPGTGNTGELFF.

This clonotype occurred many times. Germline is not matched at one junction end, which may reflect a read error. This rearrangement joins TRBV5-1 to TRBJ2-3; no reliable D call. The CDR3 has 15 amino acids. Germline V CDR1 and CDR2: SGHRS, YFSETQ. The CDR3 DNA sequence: TGCGCAAGCAGCTTGGGCCATACCGGCACAGATACGCAGTATTTT. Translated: CASSLGHTGTDTQYF.

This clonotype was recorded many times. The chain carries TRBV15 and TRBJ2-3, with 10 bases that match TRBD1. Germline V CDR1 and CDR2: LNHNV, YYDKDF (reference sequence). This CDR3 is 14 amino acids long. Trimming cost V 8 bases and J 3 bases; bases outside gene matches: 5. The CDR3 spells CATSWDRGTDTQYF. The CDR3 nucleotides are TGTGCCACCTCTTGGGACAGGGGTACAGATACGCAGTATTTT. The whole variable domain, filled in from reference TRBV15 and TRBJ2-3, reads DAMVIQNPRYQVTQFGKPVTLSCSQTLNHNVMYWYQQKSSQAPKLLFHYYDKDFNNEADTPDNFQSRRPNTSFCFLDIRSPGLGDTAMYLCATSWDRGTDTQYFGPGTRLTVL.

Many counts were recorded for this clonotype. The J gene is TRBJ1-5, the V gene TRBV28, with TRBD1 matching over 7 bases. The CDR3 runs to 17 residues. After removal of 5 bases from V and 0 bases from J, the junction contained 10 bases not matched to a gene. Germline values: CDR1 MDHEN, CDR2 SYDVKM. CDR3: CASSLSEGAFSNQPQHF. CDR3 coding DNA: TGTGCCAGCAGTCTTTCGGAGGGGGCCTTTAGCAATCAGCCCCAGCATTTT.

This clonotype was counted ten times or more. The CDR3 sequence is CAIRPGTSGRTDTQYF. CDR3 sequence (DNA): TGTGCCATCAGGCCCGGAACTAGCGGGAGGACAGATACGCAGTATTTT. This chain uses TRBV10-3 with TRBJ2-3; 12 nucleotides match TRBD2. After removal of 6 bases from V and 3 bases from J, the junction contained 7 bases not matched to a gene. This CDR3 is built from 16 residues. CDR1 and CDR2 from the germline V gene are ENHRY and SYGVKD.

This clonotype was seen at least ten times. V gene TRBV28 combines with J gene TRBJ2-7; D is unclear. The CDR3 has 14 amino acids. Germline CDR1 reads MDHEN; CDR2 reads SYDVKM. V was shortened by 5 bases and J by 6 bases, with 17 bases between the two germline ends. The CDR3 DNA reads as TGTGCCAGCAGTCCCCCGGGTCTGTGGGCCGAGCAGTACTTC. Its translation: CASSPPGLWAEQYF.